The 23 T cell receptor beta chains below were found in one sample sequenced in a study of cytomegalovirus exposure and HLA in healthy donors. Primers for the PCR totalled 60 Vbeta and 13 Jbeta. Sequenced by immunoSEQ multiplex PCR; TCRdb stores in-frame clones only, minus some. Of approximately 170,000 clones listed, around 75% are singletons. Sequenced sample: PBMCs. The receptors were gathered from a woman aged 25-40 years in good health and CMV-seropositive.

V is TRBV7-9 and J is TRBJ1-5; D is perhaps TRBD1 (5 bases). Germline CDR1 is SEHNR and CDR2 is FQNEAQ (reference sequence). This CDR3 region has 15 residues. The germline V and J ends were trimmed by 1 base and 4 bases, with 11 bases remaining between them. In nucleotides, the CDR3 is TGTGCCAGCAGCTTAGGGCTGGGGGGAAATCAGCCCCAGCATTTT. Translation gives CASSLGLGGNQPQHF.

CDR3 protein: CASSLAGDVGTGLYEQYF. CDR3 sequence (DNA): TGTGCCAGCAGCTTGGCGGGGGACGTGGGGACAGGATTATACGAGCAGTACTTC. The chain couples TRBV7-9 to TRBJ2-7; the D gene is possibly TRBD1 (8 bases). CDR3 length: 18 residues. Germline-derived CDR1 and CDR2 are SEHNR and FQNEAQ (reference sequence). V dropped 3 bases and J dropped 4 bases, with 25 bases sitting between them.

This clone has a single count. The chain carries TRBV30 and TRBJ2-4, with TRBD1 as a possible D gene (6 bases). With 3 bases removed from V and 0 bases from J, the gap between germline ends came to 18 bases. This CDR3 contains 17 residues. Germline loops: CDR1 GTSNPN, CDR2 SVGIG (reference sequence). The CDR3 DNA follows: TGTGCCTGGAGACAAACCAGGGACACTCCAGCCAAAAACATTCAGTACTTC. Translating it yields CAWRQTRDTPAKNIQYF.

The V and J genes are TRBV18 and TRBJ1-1; D is perhaps TRBD1 (5 bases). CDR3 length equals 15 residues. The germline V gene encodes CDR1 KGHSH and CDR2 LQKENI. The V gene lost 4 bases and the J gene lost 3 bases, with 15 bases spanning the gap. The chain's CDR3 is CASSLQKGQHTEAFF. The CDR3 coding sequence is TGTGCCAGCTCACTTCAAAAGGGGCAACACACTGAAGCTTTCTTT.

CDR3 DNA sequence: TGCGCCAGCAGCCAACCGGGACAGGGGGCACACACCATATATTTT. Translating gives CASSQPGQGAHTIYF. The chain combines TRBV4-1 with TRBJ1-3; 12 bases match TRBD1. V trimming: 2 bases; J trimming: 8 bases; junction bases outside the gene matches: 4. Germline V gene sequence: CDR1 MGHRA, CDR2 YSYEKL. The CDR3 spans 15 residues.

This clone appeared once. CDR3: CASSQTGQFSGANVLTF. The CDR3 nucleotides are TGTGCCAGCAGTCAGACAGGACAATTCTCTGGGGCCAACGTCCTGACTTTC. The rearrangement uses TRBV28 and TRBJ2-6, with D perhaps TRBD1 (6 bases). The CDR3 consists of 17 residues. The germline V gene encodes CDR1 MDHEN and CDR2 SYDVKM. V dropped 5 bases and J dropped 0 bases, with 14 bases sitting between them. The full variable domain, in which reference TRBV28 and TRBJ2-6 provide the parts outside the CDR3, is DVKVTQSSRYLVKRTGEKVFLECVQDMDHENMFWYRQDPGLGLRLIYFSYDVKMKEKGDIPEGYSVSREKKERFSLILESASTNQTSMYLCASSQTGQFSGANVLTFGAGSRLTVL.

This clone was seen a handful of times. The chain is built from TRBV18 and TRBJ2-3, with 7 bases identical to TRBD2. The CDR3 loop spans 12 amino acids. Unmatched junction bases numbered 0, after V lost 5 bases and J lost 4 bases. Germline V gene data show CDR1 as KGHSH and CDR2 as LQKENI. The CDR3 sequence is CASSAGADTQYF. CDR3 DNA sequence: TGTGCCAGCTCAGCGGGAGCAGATACGCAGTATTTT.

This chain connects TRBV5-1 to TRBJ2-1, with TRBD2 identical over 9 bases. The CDR3 is 16 amino acids. CDR1 SGHRS and CDR2 YFSETQ come from the germline V gene. J was trimmed by 2 bases and V by 0 bases; bases with no gene match: 3. Here the CDR3 DNA reads TGCGCCAGCAGCTTGGCCGCTAGCGGGGCCTACAATGAGCAGTTCTTC. Residues: CASSLAASGAYNEQFF.

V and J are TRBV11-2 and TRBJ2-7; D might be TRBD1 (5 bases). This CDR3 has 15 residues. Trimming left V 3 bases short and J 0 bases short, with 12 bases between. Germline CDR1 SGHAT, CDR2 FQNNGV. The DNA of the CDR3 is TGTGCCAGCAGCTTTTCACAGGCGGCCTCCTACGAGCAGTACTTC. Amino acids: CASSFSQAASYEQYF.

The CDR3 bases are TGTGCCAGCAGTTTACTCACTAGCGGGGCTTCCTACGAGCAGTACTTC. It specifies CASSLLTSGASYEQYF. The chain couples TRBV27 to TRBJ2-5; 10 nucleotides match TRBD2. TRBJ2-7 explains the end of the DNA better; the J call may be wrong. The V gene's germline CDR1 is MNHEY and CDR2 SMNVEV (reference sequence). This CDR3 region has 16 residues.

In its sample, this clone was seen a few times. The same CDR3 also results from other DNA sequences found in this sample. The genes are TRBV5-5 and TRBJ2-7; TRBD1 agrees at 7 bases. Germline V gene lookup returns CDR1 SGHKS and CDR2 YYEKEE (reference sequence). The V and J ends lost 0 bases and 1 base, in that order; junction bases with no gene match: 4. The CDR3 runs to 15 residues. This chain's CDR3 is CASSLGQGSSYEQYF. In nucleotides, the CDR3 is TGTGCCAGCAGCTTGGGACAGGGATCGTCCTACGAGCAGTACTTC.

V and J are TRBV25-1 and TRBJ2-1; 9 bases are shared with TRBD2. J lost 7 bases, V lost 4 bases, and 5 bases had no gene match. Germline V lookup: CDR1 MGHDK, CDR2 SYGVNS. The CDR3 has 14 residues. The CDR3 loop reads CASSAAGGLNEQFF. For the CDR3, the DNA is TGTGCCAGCAGTGCGGCGGGGGGGTTAAATGAGCAGTTCTTC.

The chain has TRBV29-1 and TRBJ2-1; TRBD2 might be the D (5 bases). V was trimmed by 6 bases and J by 6 bases, leaving 12 bases between them. The CDR3 loop spans 12 amino acids. Germline CDR1 SQVTM, CDR2 ANQGSEA. The CDR3 nucleotides are TGCAGCGTCGTAACTAGTTTCAATGAGCAGTTCTTC. This sequence encodes CSVVTSFNEQFF.

This clone was picked up a small number of times. The rearrangement uses TRBV13 and TRBJ2-1; TRBD2 aligns across 12 bases. Trimming removed 5 bases from V and 4 bases from J; junction bases left unmatched: 3. Germline CDR1 PRHDT, CDR2 FYEKMQ (reference sequence). The CDR3 runs 15 residues. CDR3 sequence: CASSQGTSGYNEQFF. Here the CDR3 DNA reads TGTGCCAGCAGCCAGGGGACTAGCGGGTACAATGAGCAGTTCTTC.

The V gene is TRBV6-5, the J gene TRBJ2-7; TRBD2 matches 9 bases. Looked up from germline, CDR1 is MNHEY and CDR2 is SVGAGI. The ends lost 2 bases at V and 4 bases at J; junction bases unmatched: 3. The CDR3 consists of 14 residues. For the CDR3, the DNA is TGTGCCAGCAGTTACGGGCGGGAGGGGTACGAGCAGTACTTC. Amino acid sequence: CASSYGREGYEQYF.

This clone was found once. The rearrangement links TRBV7-2 to TRBJ2-7, with 7 bases aligning to TRBD2. V gave up 0 bases and J gave up 5 bases; unmatched junction bases: 13. The CDR3 loop spans 17 amino acids. Looked up from germline, CDR1 is SGHTA and CDR2 is FQGNSA. CDR3 nucleotide sequence: TGTGCCAGCAGCTTAGCGGGGGGGGACCCCTTTAAGGACGAGCAGTACTTC. This sequence encodes CASSLAGGDPFKDEQYF. Filled out from reference TRBV7-2 and TRBJ2-7, the complete variable domain reads GAGVSQSPSNKVTEKGKDVELRCDPISGHTALYWYRQSLGQGLEFLIYFQGNSAPDKSGLPSDRFSAERTGGSVSTLTIQRTQQEDSAVYLCASSLAGGDPFKDEQYFGPGTRLTVT.

This rearrangement joins TRBV4-1 to TRBJ1-2; D unresolved. Germline V lookup: CDR1 MGHRA, CDR2 YSYEKL. With 1 base removed from V and 4 bases from J, the gap between germline ends came to 13 bases. This CDR3 is 15 amino acids long. CDR3: CASSQGPGGTYGYTF. The CDR3 DNA is TGCGCCAGCAGCCAAGGGCCGGGAGGTACCTATGGCTACACCTTC.

This sequence joins TRBV5-1 and TRBJ2-1; D possibly corresponds to TRBD2 (5 bases). V was clipped by 1 base and J by 7 bases, with 12 bases between them. Germline V gene sequence: CDR1 SGHRS, CDR2 YFSETQ. The CDR3 sequence is 14 residues long. The CDR3 spells CASSLTIRGNEQFF. The CDR3 coding sequence is TGCGCCAGCAGCTTGACGATACGCGGGAATGAGCAGTTCTTC.

V and J are TRBV5-1 and TRBJ2-5; 9 bases align to TRBD2. The end of the DNA fits TRBJ2-7 better, so the J call may be wrong. CDR1 SGHRS and CDR2 YFSETQ come from the germline V gene. The CDR3 has 15 amino acids. This chain's CDR3 is CASSLGGTSSYEQYF. CDR3 coding DNA: TGCGCCAGCAGCTTGGGAGGGACTAGCAGCTACGAGCAGTACTTC.

This clone was picked up a small number of times. The chain uses TRBV9 and TRBJ2-7; the match to TRBD2 covers 8 bases. The V gene's germline CDR1 is SGDLS and CDR2 YYNGEE. Trimming cost V 5 bases and J 3 bases; bases outside gene matches: 4. CDR3 length equals 13 residues. CDR3 bases: TGTGCCAGCAGTGAAACTAGCGGCTACGAGCAGTACTTC. Protein: CASSETSGYEQYF.

The chain recombines TRBV2 with TRBJ1-1; D gene ambiguous. The germline gives CDR1 SNHLY, CDR2 FYNNEI. This CDR3 has 12 amino acids. Trimming removed 3 bases at V and 9 bases at J, with 11 bases between. This CDR3 is CASSDGSHQAFF. In DNA, the CDR3 is TGTGCCAGCAGTGACGGTAGTCACCAAGCTTTCTTT.

The rearrangement uses TRBV4-1 and TRBJ2-5; D might be TRBD1 (6 bases). This CDR3 has 14 amino acids. Germline-derived CDR1 and CDR2 are MGHRA and YSYEKL. Trimming removed 1 base from V and 4 bases from J, with 10 bases in between. This CDR3 is CASSQVTGPETQYF. The CDR3, as DNA: TGCGCCAGCAGCCAAGTTACAGGGCCAGAGACCCAGTACTTC.

This chain joins TRBV7-9 and TRBJ1-2; 9 positions agree with TRBD1. From germline, CDR1 is SEHNR and CDR2 FQNEAQ (reference sequence). CDR3 size: 19 residues. Losses at the gene ends were 4 bases for V and 1 base for J; bases not matched to a gene: 16. The CDR3 spells CASSSWGGQGIVSNYGYTF. In DNA form, the CDR3 reads TGTGCCAGCAGCTCCTGGGGTGGACAGGGGATTGTCAGTAACTATGGCTACACCTTC.